This T cell receptor (beta chain) was captured by sequencing in a study of control samples from healthy donors and cancer patients. Germline V gives CDR1 LNHNV, CDR2 YYDKDF (reference sequence). The CDR3 is 16 amino acids. The V end lost 4 bases, the J end lost 0 bases, and 10 bases lay between the germline ends. Clones were sequenced by immunoSEQ multiplex PCR, and TCRdb holds only the in-frame ones, with some missing. The table lists a few hundred thousand clones, 90% of them singletons. The TCR was taken from a man in his forties or fifties with head and neck cancer. The chain recombines TRBV15 with TRBJ1-6; no clear D. The specimen sequenced was PBMCs. This CDR3 is CATSKHGSSYNSPLHF. CDR3 in DNA: TGTGCCACCAGCAAACACGGGAGCTCCTATAATTCACCCCTCCACTTT.